The sequence of this T cell receptor (beta chain) was determined in a study of blood T cell repertoires in COVID-19 (dated by TCRdb to 2018 to 2020). Regarding the complete study: Samples from collaborators originated in the United States, Italy and Spain and spanned both the acute and convalescent phases of COVID-19. The repertoires were released in a freely available public database meant as a resource for research on the immune response to SARS-CoV-2. The material from the prospective study consisted of cDNA or gDNA derived from T cells, B-cell-depleted T cells, or PBMCs. Samples came from the ongoing ImmuneRACE study (first 160 participants) plus 1,254 subjects from 6 global collaborators. Where available, HLA class I and class II types were obtained from metadata supplied by the sample provider rather than from assay-based typing. Sample metadata almost always included a de-identified subject ID, COVID-19 status, age in years and sex. The dataset comprised deeply sampled blood TCRbeta repertoires from subjects exposed to, actively infected with, or recovered from COVID-19. Study-wide conclusions, independent of this receptor: Clinical and demographic metadata were provided uncurated, with the amount varying by source and participant.

TCRbeta CDR3 regions were amplified from genomic DNA using the immunoSEQ Assay, a bias-controlled multiplex PCR. As for the original processing: The number of nucleated cells in each sample was estimated from the amplification of reference gene primers within the assay. Sequence reads were collapsed and filtered to measure the absolute abundance of every unique TCRbeta CDR3 rearrangement. For each sample, productive Simpson clonality was calculated by taking the square root of Simpson's diversity index across productive rearrangements. Here the immuneACCESS table is served through TCRdb, limited to in-frame sequences with V and J called. Missing clones are a known gap in these copies; in checked studies unresolved V genes cover under half, and the rest lacks a known reason. The DNA gave D and trimming, while V, J and clone size come from that table. Counted in this sample were around 58,000 clones; over 75% of them appeared once. Of the sample, 43% is held by the ten largest clones.

In the case of this clone: Its recognized antigen is unknown. No base quality values were provided; no much bigger clone lies one nucleotide off.

CDR1 and CDR2 were assigned from the germline V gene as MNHEY and SVGAGI. V was cut back by 6 bases and J by 8 bases, leaving a gap of 13 bases between them. The CDR3, cysteine through phenylalanine, is 12 amino acids long. Only the CDR3 DNA stays, 36 bases, in frame from base 1. One collaborating source in Seattle enrolled patients during active infection and followed them longitudinally through the course of disease. Collaborating institutions collected whole blood in K2EDTA tubes following their own protocols. Collaborator samples were shipped for TCRbeta analysis as frozen whole blood, isolated PBMCs, or DNA extracted from either sample type.

The receptor was derived from a woman aged 60-75 years with COVID-19, enrolled during active disease. The specimen was peripheral blood. The chain is made from TRBV6-5 and TRBJ1-2; no D gene is confidently identified. The CDR3 protein sequence reads: CASSWGGSGYTF. The DNA is TGTGCCAGCAGCTGGGGAGGGTCGGGCTACACCTTC.